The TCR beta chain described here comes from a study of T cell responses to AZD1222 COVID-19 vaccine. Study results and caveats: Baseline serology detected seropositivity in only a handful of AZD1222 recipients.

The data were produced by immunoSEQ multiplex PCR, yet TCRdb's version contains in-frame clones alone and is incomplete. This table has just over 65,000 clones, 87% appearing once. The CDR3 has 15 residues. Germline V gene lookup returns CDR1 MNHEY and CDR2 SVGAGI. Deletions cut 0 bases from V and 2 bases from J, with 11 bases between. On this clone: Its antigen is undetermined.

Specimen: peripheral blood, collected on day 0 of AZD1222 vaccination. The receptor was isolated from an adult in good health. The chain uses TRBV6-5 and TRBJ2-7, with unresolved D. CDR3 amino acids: CASSYSPRVTYEQYF. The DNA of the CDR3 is TGTGCCAGCAGTTACTCTCCCCGGGTTACCTACGAGCAGTACTTC.